This is a list of T cell receptor beta chains from one sample in a study of Graves' ophthalmopathy and Graves' hyperthyroidism. TCRdb fed the multiplex PCR reads into MiXCR, producing one record per CDR3 protein. The sample records under 350,000 distinct CDR3 sequences, roughly a sixth being singletons. Material for sequencing was peripheral blood. These receptor sequences come from an adult man with Graves' ophthalmopathy. Each CDR3 is given with its conserved first and last residue. D genes are given only for firm matches. For some rows the clone size is stated as once, few or many, or as a class when expanded; others skip it.

>TRBD1|TRBV20-1|many|TRBJ1-1
TGCAGTGCTAGAGCAGGGGGCGAGCTGAACACTGAAGCTTTCTTT
CSARAGGELNTEAFF
>NA|TRBV7-2|many|TRBJ1-3
TGTGCCAGCAGCCAAGGGACGGCAGGAAACACCATATATTTT
CASSQGTAGNTIYF
>NA|TRBV6-2/TRBV6-3|many|TRBJ1-5
TGTGCCATCCGGGAGGAGGGCAGCAATCAGCCCCAGCATTTT
CAIREEGSNQPQHF
>TRBD2|TRBV10-3|many|TRBJ2-5
TGTGCCATCAGCCCTCGGACTAGCGGGGGGTATCAAGAGACCCAGTACTTC
CAISPRTSGGYQETQYF
>NA|TRBV12-3/TRBV12-4|many|TRBJ1-2
TGTGCCAGCAGTTTTGAAGGGGTTTCTGGCTACACCTTC
CASSFEGVSGYTF
>NA|TRBV10-3|many|TRBJ1-3
TGTGCCATCAATGGTGGCAGAGGAAACACCATATATTTT
CAINGGRGNTIYF
>TRBD1|TRBV12-3/TRBV12-4|many|TRBJ1-5
TGTGCCAGCAGCCTGGGACAGAGTAGCAATCAGCCCCAGCATTTT
CASSLGQSSNQPQHF
>NA|TRBV12-3/TRBV12-4|many|TRBJ1-5
TGTGCCAGCAGTCAACAACGGGAGCAGCCCCAGCATTTT
CASSQQREQPQHF
>NA|TRBV6-1|NA|TRBJ1-2
TGTGCCATCAGCGATTTGCGGGACCAAATCTTC
CAISDLRDQIF
>TRBD1|TRBV20-1|many|TRBJ2-5
TGCAGTGCTAGACCTGGATGGGGGACAGGGGTAGAGACCCAGTACTTC
CSARPGWGTGVETQYF
>NA|TRBV11-1|few|TRBJ2-5
TGTGCCAGCAGTCGCCGGGCGGACTGGGCCGCAGAGACCCAGTACTTC
CASSRRADWAAETQYF
>TRBD1|TRBV28|many|TRBJ1-5
TGTGCCAGCAGGCGCCTCCCCAGGGGGCCAACAAACAATCAGCCCCAGCATTTT
CASRRLPRGPTNNQPQHF
>NA|TRBV20-1|NA|TRBJ2-7
TGCAGTGCTAGGGCAGACCCCTACGAGCAGTACTTC
CSARADPYEQYF
>NA|TRBV7-6|NA|TRBJ2-2
TGTGCCAGCAGCACGCCCGGGCCCAATGAGTACACCGGGGAGCTGTTTTTT
CASSTPGPNEYTGELFF
>NA|TRBV7-9|NA|TRBJ1-2
TGTGCCAGCAGCTTTGGGGCCCTAAGCTATGGCTACACCTTC
CASSFGALSYGYTF